This entry lists 10 T cell receptor beta chains sequenced from one sample in a study of shared clonotypes between healthy human individuals (dated by TCRdb to the early 2020s). Library creation used the immunoSEQ multiplex PCR assay. TCRdb retrieved this table from immuneACCESS and kept in-frame rearrangements only. Not all clones are present; in checked studies, unresolved V genes account for under half, and no reason is known for the remainder. The sample records roughly 1 million clones, around 78% of which are singletons. The ten largest make up 0.5% to 0.6% of the sample. Input material: memory CD4+ T cells from PBMCs. What this sample's cell subset or site label stands for: CD45RA-negative fraction. The origin of the receptors is a man aged 18 to 29 in good health. Some clones in this sample may be carry-over from other donors' samples.

This clone showed up just once. The chain uses TRBV28 and TRBJ2-2; TRBD1 agrees at 12 bases. The CDR3 is 19 residues long. The V and J ends lost 7 bases and 6 bases, in that order; junction bases with no gene match: 18. Germline V gene lookup returns CDR1 MDHEN and CDR2 SYDVKM. CDR3 sequence (DNA): TGTGCCAGCACCCGTCCCGGGACAGTCGGGACAGGGGGCTCCGGGGAGCTGTTTTTT. Its translation: CASTRPGTVGTGGSGELFF.

This clone was counted only a few times. The chain carries TRBV6-5 and TRBJ1-1; perhaps TRBD1 as D (5 bases). This CDR3 region has 15 residues. The V gene lost 2 bases and the J gene lost 7 bases, with 17 bases spanning the gap. Germline CDR1 is MNHEY and CDR2 is SVGAGI. In DNA form, the CDR3 reads TGTGCCAGCAGTTACCCCGGAAGACAGCCAAATGAAGCTTTCTTT. Amino acids: CASSYPGRQPNEAFF.

This chain links TRBV29-1 with TRBJ2-1; 9 bases line up with TRBD2. Germline trimming cut 6 bases from V and 5 bases from J; bases unmatched to any gene: 11. This CDR3 has 15 residues. CDR1 is SQVTM, CDR2 ANQGSEA, per germline. CDR3 DNA sequence: TGCAGCGTCAGACAAAGACTAGCGGTTAACAATGAGCAGTTCTTC. Its protein product is CSVRQRLAVNNEQFF.

A word on this clone: The junction does not match germline at one end; this may be a read error. The rearrangement uses TRBV19 and TRBJ1-2, with TRBD1 as a possible D gene (6 bases). This CDR3 has 16 residues. Per germline, CDR1 LNHDA and CDR2 SQIVND (reference sequence). CDR3 sequence reads: CASSIDPHRAPSICAF. CDR3 in DNA: TGTGCCAGTAGTATAGATCCCCACAGGGCCCCCTCTATCTGCGCCTTC.

This sequence joins TRBV4-1 and TRBJ2-1; TRBD2 matches 10 bases. The CDR3 spans 16 residues. The ends lost 0 bases at V and 9 bases at J; junction bases unmatched: 8. Germline CDR1 and CDR2: MGHRA and YSYEKL. The CDR3 region is CASSQDWSGRAGEQFF. CDR3 nucleotide sequence: TGCGCCAGCAGCCAAGATTGGAGCGGGAGGGCCGGTGAGCAGTTCTTC.

The rearrangement links TRBV19 to TRBJ2-3; TRBD2 is a possible D gene (5 bases). The CDR3 runs to 15 residues. Germline CDR1 LNHDA, CDR2 SQIVND (reference sequence). V was trimmed by 3 bases and J by 2 bases, leaving 12 bases between them. The CDR3 sequence: CASSISSGFTDTQYF. DNA for the CDR3: TGTGCCAGTAGTATTTCTTCGGGGTTCACAGATACGCAGTATTTT.

In this sample, this clone turned up a few times. V usage is TRBV10-3 and J usage is TRBJ2-2, with D tentatively TRBD1 (6 bases). Germline V gives CDR1 ENHRY, CDR2 SYGVKD. The length of the CDR3 is 14 residues. V was cut by 7 bases and J by 2 bases, with 11 bases left in between. CDR3: CAIKGQLNTGELFF. For the CDR3, the DNA is TGTGCCATCAAAGGACAGCTTAACACCGGGGAGCTGTTTTTT.

This clone was observed a single time. This chain links TRBV10-3 with TRBJ1-2; 9 nucleotides line up with TRBD1. CDR1 ENHRY and CDR2 SYGVKD come from the germline V gene. Germline trimming cut 0 bases from V and 4 bases from J; bases unmatched to any gene: 3. The CDR3 loop spans 15 amino acids. CDR3 nucleotides: TGTGCCATCAGTGAGTCGGGACAGGGTCCCTATGGCTACACCTTC. The encoded protein is CAISESGQGPYGYTF.

The chain combines TRBV28 with TRBJ1-3, with D unresolved. Germline V gene sequence: CDR1 MDHEN, CDR2 SYDVKM. V lost 2 bases to trimming and J lost 1 base, with 6 bases between them. CDR3 length: 14 residues. CDR3 coding DNA: TGTGCCAGCAGTTTAAGTAGGTCTGGAAACACCATATATTTT. It specifies CASSLSRSGNTIYF.

The chain is built from TRBV7-8 and TRBJ2-7, with 9 bases fitting TRBD1. The junction had 9 bases not matched to a gene; V was cut back by 5 bases and J by 4 bases. This CDR3 is built from 15 residues. Germline CDR1 reads SGHVS; CDR2 reads FQNEAQ. The CDR3: CASSPSGTGLYEQYF. The CDR3 coding sequence is TGTGCCAGCAGCCCCTCCGGGACAGGGTTGTACGAGCAGTACTTC.